The entry below describes one TCR beta chain. Its cognate antigen is unknown. Germline CDR1 is MDHEN and CDR2 is SYDVKM. The V and J ends lost 2 bases and 5 bases respectively, with 10 bases between them. The CDR3 covers 14 residues. Time point in this sample: cycle 4 day 1 (C4D1), after more than five weeks of nivolumab. In every patient, relapse followed autologous stem cell transplantation, while exposure to brentuximab vedotin differed. The data originate from a study of PD-1 blockade in classical Hodgkin lymphoma. Study findings and constraints: With CD4+ cells, TCR diversity rose significantly by C4D1, but not with CD8+ cells.

The method was immunoSEQ multiplex PCR; TCRdb's version includes in-frame clones alone and lacks a portion of them. The sample includes fewer than 95,000 clones, 83% of them seen just once. The input for sequencing was peripheral blood mononuclear cells (PBMCs), taken before the fourth cycle of nivolumab. The chain joins TRBV28 to TRBJ1-5; TRBD1 might be the D (5 bases). The clonotype comes from a human donor with classical Hodgkin lymphoma. The CDR3 loop is CASSLGHLDQPQHF. The CDR3 DNA reads TGTGCCAGCAGTTTAGGACACTTAGATCAGCCCCAGCATTTT.